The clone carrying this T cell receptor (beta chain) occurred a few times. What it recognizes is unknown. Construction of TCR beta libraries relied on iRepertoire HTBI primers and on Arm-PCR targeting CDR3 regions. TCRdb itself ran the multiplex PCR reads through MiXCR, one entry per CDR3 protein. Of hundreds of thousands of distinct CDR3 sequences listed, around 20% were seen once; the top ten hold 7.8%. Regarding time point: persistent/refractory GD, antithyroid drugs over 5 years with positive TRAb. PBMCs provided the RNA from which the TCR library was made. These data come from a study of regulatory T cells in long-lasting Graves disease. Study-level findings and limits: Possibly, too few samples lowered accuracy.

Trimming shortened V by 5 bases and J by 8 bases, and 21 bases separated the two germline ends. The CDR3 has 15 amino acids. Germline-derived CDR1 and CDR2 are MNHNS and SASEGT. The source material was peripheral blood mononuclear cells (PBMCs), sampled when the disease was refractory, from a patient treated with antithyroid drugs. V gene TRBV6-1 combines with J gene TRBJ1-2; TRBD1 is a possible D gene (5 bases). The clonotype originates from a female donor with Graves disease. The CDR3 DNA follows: TGTGCCAGCAGTAAGAGGGATCCCAGGGCCCTGGGCTACACCTTC. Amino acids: CASSKRDPRALGYTF.